The T cell receptor (beta chain) under discussion was sequenced for a study of read filtering for tumor transcriptome and immune sequencing. Study in general: By R-ISS, stages I, II and III held around 8, 15 and 7 patients. TCR-mapped reads were about 4 to 11 million with IR-seq versus about 85 to 1,300 with RNA-seq. Study-wide findings and caveats: RNA-seq captured clonotypes less deeply and reliably than IR-seq.

Every patient had bone marrow sampled while the disease was active. Molecular barcoded adaptors covering alpha/delta and beta/gamma chains were used on approximately 440 ng RNA. MiXCR was run by TCRdb on the reads, yielding one entry per CDR3 protein. The profile shows around 65,000 distinct CDR3 sequences, roughly 18% of them singletons. About this clonotype itself: Its specificity is unknown.

The CDR3 loop spans 14 amino acids. Germline CDR1 MDHEN, CDR2 SYDVKM. Losses at the gene ends were 5 bases for V and 5 bases for J; bases not matched to a gene: 6. Source material: a population of CD138-negative cells sorted from bone marrow. The chain is built from TRBV28 and TRBJ1-5, with 7 bases aligning to TRBD1. This clonotype originated in a donor at least 40 years old with multiple myeloma. The DNA for the CDR3 is TGTGCCAGCAGTCCGGACAGGATTTATCAGCCCCAGCATTTT. Its protein is CASSPDRIYQPQHF.